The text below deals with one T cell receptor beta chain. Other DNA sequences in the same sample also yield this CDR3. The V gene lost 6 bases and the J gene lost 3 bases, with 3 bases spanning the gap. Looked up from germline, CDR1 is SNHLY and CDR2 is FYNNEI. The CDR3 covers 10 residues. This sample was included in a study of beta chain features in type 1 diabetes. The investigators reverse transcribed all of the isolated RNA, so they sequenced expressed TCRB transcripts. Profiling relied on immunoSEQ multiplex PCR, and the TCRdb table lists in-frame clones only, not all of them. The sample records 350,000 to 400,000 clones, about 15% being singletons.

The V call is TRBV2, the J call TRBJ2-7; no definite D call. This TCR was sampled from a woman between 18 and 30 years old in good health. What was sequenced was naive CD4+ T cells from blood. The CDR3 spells CASSVYEQYF. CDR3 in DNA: TGTGCCAGCAGCGTCTACGAGCAGTACTTC.